This passage covers 32 T cell receptor beta chains from one sample sequenced in a study of metastatic and nonmetastatic thyroid tumors. Thyroid surgery was preceded by no treatment in any patient. TCRdb redid the clone calls on the PCR reads using MiXCR. The table includes tens of thousands of clones, less than 25% detected once. What was sequenced was blood. The origin of the receptors is a female donor with papillary thyroid cancer or a benign thyroid nodule (not recorded which). Some clones in this sample may be carry-over from other donors' samples.

This clone showed up many times. This rearrangement joins TRBV19 to TRBJ2-5; 7 nucleotides agree with TRBD2. From germline, CDR1 is LNHDA and CDR2 SQIVND (reference sequence). The CDR3 consists of 17 residues. V dropped 7 bases and J dropped 2; count of bases not matched to a gene: 16. The CDR3 spells CASNHPGGGGGQETQYF. CDR3 nucleotide sequence: TGTGCCAGTAATCATCCGGGAGGCGGAGGAGGACAAGAGACCCAGTACTTC.

In regard to this clone: Possible read error: a much larger clone is one base away. The sample carries other DNA sequences with the same CDR3. J is TRBJ2-2 and V is TRBV19; D possibly matches TRBD1 or TRBD2 (5 bases each). CDR3 length equals 13 residues. Germline CDR1 and CDR2: LNHDA and SQIVND (reference sequence). The germline V and J ends were trimmed by 3 bases and 3 bases, with 5 bases remaining between them. In DNA, the CDR3 is TGTGCCAGTAGTATGGGACACACCGGGGAGCTGTTTTTT. It translates to CASSMGHTGELFF. The whole variable domain, filled in from reference TRBV19 and TRBJ2-2, reads DGGITQSPKYLFRKEGQNVTLSCEQNLNHDAMYWYRQDPGQGLRLIYYSQIVNDFQKGDIAEGYSVSREKKESFPLTVTSAQKNPTAFYLCASSMGHTGELFFGEGSRLTVL.

The chain couples TRBV4-1 to TRBJ2-7, with 7 bases lining up with TRBD2. V dropped 1 base and J dropped 0; count of bases not matched to a gene: 6. Germline V gene data show CDR1 as MGHRA and CDR2 as YSYEKL. The CDR3 contains 16 residues. CDR3 residues: CASSQGLTSASYEQYF. CDR3 sequence (DNA): TGCGCCAGCAGCCAAGGACTCACTAGCGCCTCCTACGAGCAGTACTTC.

This clone was counted at least ten times. This rearrangement joins TRBV20-1 to TRBJ2-2; 8 bases are shared with TRBD2. This CDR3 region has 14 residues. The germline V gene has CDR1 DFQATT and CDR2 SNEGSKA (reference sequence). V trimming: 2 bases; J trimming: 6 bases; junction bases outside the gene matches: 5. DNA of the CDR3: TGCAGTGCTAGAAGCGGGAGTGCCGCCGGGGAGCTGTTTTTT. This translates into CSARSGSAAGELFF.

This clone came up many times. The chain carries TRBV29-1 and TRBJ2-7; D is possibly TRBD2 (6 bases). This CDR3 has 14 amino acids. In germline, CDR1 is SQVTM, CDR2 ANQGSEA. Between the trimmed V and J ends, which lost 5 bases and 0 bases, there was a span of 14 bases. Here the CDR3 DNA reads TGCAGCGTTCAAAGCGGGTTTAGCTCCTACGAGCAGTACTTC. Its protein is CSVQSGFSSYEQYF.

This clone was seen repeatedly, ten times or more. The chain joins TRBV20-1 to TRBJ1-2; a weak D match, TRBD1 (5 bases). Trimming took 3 bases from V and 3 from J, leaving 11 bases between them. CDR3 length: 13 amino acids. Germline loops: CDR1 DFQATT, CDR2 SNEGSKA (reference sequence). CDR3 region: CSARGTADYGYTF. The CDR3, as DNA: TGCAGTGCTAGGGGGACGGCCGACTATGGCTACACCTTC.

This clone showed up just a few times. Additional DNA sequences in this sample encode the identical CDR3. The V call is TRBV20-1, the J call TRBJ2-7, with TRBD2 matching 14 bases. V dropped 2 bases and J dropped 3; count of bases not matched to a gene: 3. Germline CDR1 and CDR2: DFQATT and SNEGSKA (reference sequence). The CDR3 totals 15 residues. The CDR3 DNA reads TGCAGTGCTAGACGCGGACTAGCGGGAGGCTACGAGCAGTACTTC. Encoded protein: CSARRGLAGGYEQYF.

The chain recombines TRBV7-2 with TRBJ2-7, with 7 bases matching TRBD1. This CDR3 spans 15 amino acids. The ends lost 4 bases at V and 2 bases at J; junction bases unmatched: 8. Germline-derived CDR1 and CDR2 are SGHTA and FQGNSA. CDR3 loop: CASSSRQGFPYEQYF. In DNA, the CDR3 is TGTGCCAGCAGCTCAAGACAGGGTTTCCCCTACGAGCAGTACTTC.

This clone was detected many times. The genes are TRBV10-1 and TRBJ2-1, with 7 positions matching TRBD2. This CDR3 spans 20 amino acids. The V gene's germline CDR1 is WNHNN and CDR2 SYGVQD (reference sequence). V shed 5 bases and J 0 bases; nucleotides not matched to a gene: 19. The DNA of the CDR3 is TGCGCCAGCAGTTCGCCCCAGGGCGGGGGACCCTTAAGCTCCTACAATGAGCAGTTCTTC. Its translation is CASSSPQGGGPLSSYNEQFF.

The CDR3 loop is CASSWTHLGRANYNEQFF. The CDR3 DNA sequence: TGTGCCAGCAGCTGGACCCATTTGGGGCGGGCCAATTACAATGAGCAGTTCTTC. This rearrangement joins TRBV6-2 or TRBV6-3 to TRBJ2-1; D tentatively fits TRBD1 or TRBD2 (5 bases each). CDR3 length: 18 residues. Trimming took off 6 bases at V and 4 bases at J, with 25 bases between the two ends. Per the germline V gene, CDR1 is MNHEY and CDR2 is SVGEGT.

The chain joins TRBV5-6 to TRBJ1-2; 10 bases line up with TRBD1. The CDR3 runs to 15 residues. Germline V gives CDR1 SGHDT, CDR2 YYEEEE. Germline trimming cut 0 bases from V and 4 bases from J; bases unmatched to any gene: 3. CDR3 in amino acids: CASSLVGQGTYGYTF. DNA of the CDR3: TGTGCCAGCAGCTTGGTGGGACAGGGGACCTATGGCTACACCTTC.

The chain joins TRBV25-1 to TRBJ1-1; 9 nucleotides line up with TRBD1. The germline gives CDR1 MGHDK, CDR2 SYGVNS. The J segment lost 4 bases and the V segment lost 5 bases, leaving 14 bases of the junction unmatched. The CDR3 covers 17 residues. The DNA of the CDR3 is TGTGCCAGCAGTACTACCGAACCCGGGACAGGGACCACTGAAGCTTTCTTT. Its protein product is CASSTTEPGTGTTEAFF. Full variable domain (outside the CDR3, taken from reference TRBV25-1 and TRBJ1-1): EADIYQTPRYLVIGTGKKITLECSQTMGHDKMYWYQQDPGMELHLIHYSYGVNSTEKGDLSSESTVSRIRTEHFPLTLESARPSHTSQYLCASSTTEPGTGTTEAFFGQGTRLTVV.

Ten or more counts support this clone. The chain joins TRBV20-1 to TRBJ2-5; 12 nucleotides line up with TRBD2. Germline CDR1 DFQATT, CDR2 SNEGSKA (reference sequence). J lost 7 bases, V lost 3 bases, and 12 bases had no gene match. The length of the CDR3 is 16 residues. This CDR3 reads CSASDPSGRGGGTQYF. CDR3 in DNA: TGCAGTGCTAGCGACCCTAGCGGGAGGGGAGGGGGGACCCAGTACTTC.

The chain uses TRBV5-1 and TRBJ2-4, with 11 bases identical to TRBD2. Near its end, the DNA agrees better with TRBJ2-5, so the J call may be wrong. This CDR3 is 16 amino acids long. Per the germline V gene, CDR1 is SGHRS and CDR2 is YFSETQ. This CDR3 is CASSYGTSGRQETQYF. CDR3 nucleotides: TGCGCCAGCAGCTACGGGACTAGCGGAAGGCAAGAGACCCAGTACTTC.

This chain connects TRBV20-1 to TRBJ2-1, with 16 bases matching TRBD2. The V segment lost 0 bases and the J segment 10 bases; nucleotides outside the gene matches: 9. Germline lookup yields CDR1 DFQATT and CDR2 SNEGSKA (reference sequence). This CDR3 contains 17 residues. In DNA form, the CDR3 reads TGCAGTGCTAGAGATCCGGGACTAGCGGGAGGGCCTGAGGAGCAGTTCTTC. Amino acid sequence: CSARDPGLAGGPEEQFF.

This clone occurred many times. Since a much larger clone is just one base distant, this may be a read error. The rearrangement links TRBV6-2 or TRBV6-3 to TRBJ2-1; D gene ambiguous. The CDR3 covers 15 residues. The germline V gene encodes CDR1 MNHEY and CDR2 SVGEGT. V lost 9 bases and J lost 0, with 15 bases in between. For the CDR3, the DNA is TGTGCCAGTCTTCTTTACCCGGGCTCCTACAATGAGCAGTTCTTC. Encoded protein: CASLLYPGSYNEQFF.

This clone was picked up a small number of times. The junction does not match germline at one end; this may be a read error. The chain couples TRBV6-2 or TRBV6-3 to TRBJ2-2, with D possibly being TRBD1 (6 bases). The CDR3 extends over 18 amino acids. The germline V gene encodes CDR1 MNHEY and CDR2 SVGEGT. Here the CDR3 DNA reads TGTGCCAGCATGACTGCACTAGGCAGTCAGGGGAACACCGGGGAGCCGTTTTTT. Translation gives CASMTALGSQGNTGEPFF.

This clone turned up a few times. V gene TRBV20-1 combines with J gene TRBJ2-7; 9 bases align to TRBD2. V shed 3 bases and J 6 bases; nucleotides not matched to a gene: 6. Germline V gene data show CDR1 as DFQATT and CDR2 as SNEGSKA (reference sequence). The CDR3 consists of 13 residues. The CDR3 is CSASPSGIIEQYF. The DNA for the CDR3 is TGCAGTGCTAGCCCTAGCGGGATAATCGAGCAGTACTTC.

This chain connects TRBV11-3 to TRBJ1-1, with a weak D call TRBD1 (5 bases). The germline gives CDR1 SGHNT, CDR2 YENEEA. Trimming removed 1 base from V and 6 bases from J, with 9 bases in between. CDR3 length equals 13 residues. The CDR3 coding sequence is TGTGCCAGCAGCTTAGCAGGGAGTGCTGAAGCTTTCTTT. It translates to CASSLAGSAEAFF.

Many counts were recorded for this clone. This chain links TRBV30 with TRBJ2-7; a possible D gene is TRBD2 (6 bases). This CDR3 contains 19 residues. Germline CDR1 and CDR2: GTSNPN and SVGIG (reference sequence). Trimming shortened V by 4 bases and J by 0 bases, and 28 bases separated the two germline ends. The CDR3 loop reads CAWNYRTGTLTENSYEQYF. CDR3 nucleotide sequence: TGTGCCTGGAACTACAGAACCGGGACTTTGACAGAGAACTCCTACGAGCAGTACTTC.

This clone occurred many times. J is TRBJ2-1 and V is TRBV5-1; no definite D call. Germline V gene sequence: CDR1 SGHRS, CDR2 YFSETQ. The CDR3 is made up of 14 amino acids. Trimming shortened V by 0 bases and J by 6 bases, and 10 bases separated the two germline ends. The CDR3 DNA follows: TGCGCCAGCAGCTTGGGGAGTCCTATCAATGAGCAGTTCTTC. It translates to CASSLGSPINEQFF.

This clone was detected many times. This rearrangement joins TRBV4-2 to TRBJ2-1; D uncertain. V was shortened by 3 bases and J by 5 bases, with 8 bases between the two germline ends. This CDR3 has 13 amino acids. Germline values: CDR1 LGHNA, CDR2 YNFKEQ. The DNA of the CDR3 is TGTGCCAGCAGCCAGGAAACTCACAATGAGCAGTTCTTC. Its protein is CASSQETHNEQFF.

V is TRBV30 and J is TRBJ2-3, with D possibly TRBD2 on 5 matching bases. With 5 bases removed from V and 6 bases from J, the gap between germline ends came to 21 bases. The CDR3 spans 15 residues. CDR1 is GTSNPN and CDR2 is SVGIG in the germline V gene (reference sequence). The CDR3 bases are TGTGCCTGGCAAGATCGGGAATCCCTGTCGGATACGCAGTATTTT. Encoded protein: CAWQDRESLSDTQYF.

There are a few counts of this clone. The V gene is TRBV19, the J gene TRBJ2-7, with 13 bases that match TRBD2. The CDR3 is 15 amino acids. Per germline, CDR1 LNHDA and CDR2 SQIVND (reference sequence). V shed 3 bases and J 6 bases; nucleotides not matched to a gene: 5. CDR3: CASSIGGTSGIEQYF. CDR3 coding DNA: TGTGCCAGTAGTATCGGAGGGACTAGCGGGATCGAGCAGTACTTC.

This chain's CDR3 is CSARVRRTGDNEKLFF. The CDR3, as DNA: TGCAGTGCTAGAGTTCGAAGGACCGGGGATAATGAAAAACTGTTTTTT. The rearrangement joins TRBV20-1 to TRBJ1-4; D is unclear. The V and J ends lost 1 base and 4 bases respectively, with 16 bases between them. The CDR3 consists of 16 residues. CDR1 DFQATT and CDR2 SNEGSKA come from the germline V gene (reference sequence).

This clone was counted many times. The chain joins TRBV5-1 to TRBJ2-5; D uncertain. Germline CDR1 is SGHRS and CDR2 is YFSETQ. CDR3 length: 14 amino acids. V gave up 0 bases and J gave up 4 bases, with 10 bases separating them. In DNA, the CDR3 is TGCGCCAGCAGCTTGGCAAGACCGGGAGAGACCCAGTACTTC. Protein sequence: CASSLARPGETQYF.

This clone was recorded a few times. The chain joins TRBV10-3 to TRBJ1-2; 10 positions agree with TRBD1. Germline CDR1 is ENHRY and CDR2 is SYGVKD. The CDR3 spans 16 residues. Trimming cost V 0 bases and J 5 bases; bases outside gene matches: 6. DNA for the CDR3: TGTGCCATCAGTGAGTCGTTGCCGGGACAGGGGTATGGCTACACCTTC. Translating it yields CAISESLPGQGYGYTF.

This chain links TRBV30 with TRBJ2-3, with 9 bases that match TRBD2. Trimming cost V 2 bases and J 4 bases; bases outside gene matches: 10. The germline V gene encodes CDR1 GTSNPN and CDR2 SVGIG (reference sequence). The CDR3 length is 16 residues. In DNA, the CDR3 is TGTGCCTGGAGTCGATTAGCGGGAGAGGGGGCAGATACGCAGTATTTT. This translates into CAWSRLAGEGADTQYF. The variable domain in full, with the rest retrieved from reference TRBV30 and TRBJ2-3, is SQTIHQWPATLVQPVGSPLSLECTVEGTSNPNLYWYRQAAGRGLQLLFYSVGIGQISSEVPQNLSASRPQDRQFILSSKKLLLSDSGFYLCAWSRLAGEGADTQYFGPGTRLTVL.

This clone was seen many times. The chain has TRBV12-3 or TRBV12-4 and TRBJ2-3; either TRBD1 or TRBD2 may supply D (5 bases each). Trimming pared 6 bases from V and 2 bases from J, leaving 12 bases between. CDR3 length: 14 residues. CDR3 in amino acids: CASRGTPYTDTQYF. CDR3 DNA sequence: TGTGCCAGCAGAGGGACGCCCTACACAGATACGCAGTATTTT.

By proportion, this clone is medium-sized (0.01 to 0.1%). This rearrangement joins TRBV6-1 to TRBJ2-1, with D hard to call. The germline V gene encodes CDR1 MNHNS and CDR2 SASEGT. This CDR3 contains 12 residues. V dropped 8 bases and J dropped 3 bases, with 8 bases sitting between them. The CDR3 spells CASGKIYNEQFF. CDR3 sequence (DNA): TGTGCCAGCGGGAAAATCTACAATGAGCAGTTCTTC.

Comments on this clone: The junction and the germline gene differ at one end; a read error may be behind it. Distinct nucleotide sequences in the sample also encode this CDR3. The chain uses TRBV6-1 and TRBJ1-6; D may be TRBD1 (6 bases). The CDR3 loop spans 15 amino acids. Germline values: CDR1 MNHNS, CDR2 SASEGT. This CDR3 reads CASRNAGAYNSPLHF. The CDR3, as DNA: TGTGCCAGCAGGAACGCGGGGGCATATAATTCACCCCTACACTTT.

V is TRBV6-2 or TRBV6-3 and J is TRBJ2-7; no definite D call. Germline CDR1 reads MNHEY; CDR2 reads SVGEGT. V lost 0 bases, J lost 0 bases, and 21 bases lay in between. The CDR3 covers 19 residues. CDR3 in DNA: TGTGCCAGCAGTTACTCGGGGTCCTCCCGGTACAGTCCCTCCTACGAGCAGTACTTC. Its translation: CASSYSGSSRYSPSYEQYF.